One and the same sample provided the 32 T cell receptor beta chains below, sequenced in a study of blood T cell repertoires in COVID-19. The protocol was immunoSEQ multiplex PCR, while the TCRdb copy is restricted to in-frame clones and leaves out a portion. Of hundreds of thousands of clones detected, around 89% appear once; the ten largest clones hold around 1%. The sequenced sample was peripheral blood. The receptor set was obtained from a woman between 40 and 50 years old with COVID-19, enrolled during active disease.

This clone was detected only once. CDR3 sequence (DNA): TGTGCCAGCAGCCATCTTCGAGGGGGTAAAGGCACAGATACGCAGTATTTT. It is translated as CASSHLRGGKGTDTQYF. V gene TRBV16 combines with J gene TRBJ2-3, with D possibly matching TRBD1 (6 bases). In germline, CDR1 is KGHSY, CDR2 FQNENV. Between the trimmed V and J ends, which lost 3 bases and 1 base, there was a span of 17 bases. CDR3 length: 17 amino acids.

The chain couples TRBV4-1 to TRBJ1-1; D gene ambiguous. The CDR3 runs 14 residues. V lost 0 bases, J lost 10 bases, and 15 bases lay in between. Germline CDR1 MGHRA, CDR2 YSYEKL. CDR3 sequence: CASSQDVTARGAFF. The CDR3 nucleotides read TGCGCCAGCAGCCAAGATGTCACTGCCCGCGGAGCTTTCTTT.

V is TRBV28 and J is TRBJ2-7; D remains ambiguous. CDR1 is MDHEN and CDR2 is SYDVKM in the germline V gene. The germline V and J ends were trimmed by 1 base and 5 bases, with 9 bases remaining between them. CDR3 length: 13 residues. CDR3 nucleotide sequence: TGTGCCAGCAGTTTATCAGGTTCCCACGAGCAGTACTTC. Translated: CASSLSGSHEQYF.

The gene calls are TRBV28 and TRBJ2-2; TRBD2 agrees at 7 bases. The CDR3 runs 17 residues. The ends lost 5 bases at V and 4 bases at J; junction bases unmatched: 13. The germline CDR1 and CDR2 sequences are MDHEN and SYDVKM. The CDR3 coding sequence is TGTGCCAGCAGTCCAGGACTAGGATCCGACGCCACCGGGGAGCTGTTTTTT. As protein: CASSPGLGSDATGELFF.

The chain uses TRBV13 and TRBJ1-5, with D possibly being TRBD1 (6 bases). This CDR3 has 15 amino acids. CDR1 PRHDT and CDR2 FYEKMQ come from the germline V gene (reference sequence). V was trimmed by 6 bases and J by 1 base, leaving 13 bases between them. CDR3 in DNA: TGTGCCAGCAGTAGGGGGGGAAGAAGCAATCAGCCCCAGCATTTT. It yields the protein CASSRGGRSNQPQHF.

The genes are TRBV5-1 and TRBJ1-4, with 9 bases matching TRBD1. CDR1 and CDR2 (germline): SGHRS, YFSETQ. V lost 2 bases and J lost 5; bases outside the gene matches: 4. The CDR3 is made up of 15 amino acids. Here the CDR3 reads CASSFVGTGNEKLFF. CDR3 nucleotide sequence: TGCGCCAGCAGCTTCGTCGGGACAGGGAATGAAAAACTGTTTTTT. The variable domain in full, with the rest retrieved from reference TRBV5-1 and TRBJ1-4, is KAGVTQTPRYLIKTRGQQVTLSCSPISGHRSVSWYQQTPGQGLQFLFEYFSETQRNKGNFPGRFSGRQFSNSRSEMNVSTLELGDSALYLCASSFVGTGNEKLFFGSGTQLSVL.

The rearrangement joins TRBV28 to TRBJ2-2; D call uncertain. This CDR3 spans 12 amino acids. Trimming took off 5 bases at V and 4 bases at J, with 5 bases between the two ends. Germline CDR1 MDHEN, CDR2 SYDVKM. The CDR3 coding sequence is TGTGCCAGCAGTCCCTTCACCGGGGAGCTGTTTTTT. This translates into CASSPFTGELFF.

As concerns this clone: Other DNA sequences in the sample encode the same CDR3. The chain links TRBV9 to TRBJ1-2; D gene uncertain. V was trimmed by 2 bases and J by 2 bases, leaving 7 bases between them. The V gene's germline CDR1 is SGDLS and CDR2 YYNGEE. The CDR3 covers 13 residues. The CDR3 DNA sequence: TGTGCCAGCAGCGTCGACACAAACTATGGCTACACCTTC. Its translation is CASSVDTNYGYTF.

V and J are TRBV7-8 and TRBJ1-2; weak D call: TRBD1 (6 bases). Deletions cut 1 base from V and 10 bases from J, with 16 bases between. The CDR3 extends over 14 amino acids. Germline CDR1 reads SGHVS; CDR2 reads FQNEAQ. CDR3 amino acids: CASSLDGTRYLYTF. CDR3 DNA: TGTGCCAGCAGCTTAGATGGGACACGCTATCTCTACACCTTC.

V usage is TRBV5-4 and J usage is TRBJ2-1; a possible D gene is TRBD2 (6 bases). Trimming left V 4 bases short and J 7 bases short, with 18 bases between. The V gene's germline CDR1 is SGHNT and CDR2 YYREEE (reference sequence). CDR3 length: 15 amino acids. The DNA for the CDR3 is TGTGCCAGCAGCCTCCCTTGGCAGGGAGGAAATGAGCAGTTCTTC. This encodes CASSLPWQGGNEQFF.

This chain uses TRBV5-1 with TRBJ2-7, with D tentatively TRBD1 (6 bases). From germline, CDR1 is SGHRS and CDR2 YFSETQ. V lost 4 bases and J lost 3, with 14 bases in between. The CDR3 is 14 residues long. The DNA of the CDR3 is TGCGCCAGCAGCGTACAACAGGGAATCTACGAGCAGTACTTC. This encodes CASSVQQGIYEQYF.

The chain links TRBV18 to TRBJ2-3; 9 nucleotides align to TRBD2. The CDR3 has 17 residues. The J segment lost 3 bases and the V segment lost 3 bases, leaving 10 bases of the junction unmatched. The V gene's germline CDR1 is KGHSH and CDR2 LQKENI. The CDR3 DNA is TGTGCCAGCTCACCGATACAAGCGGGAGGAGGGACAGATACGCAGTATTTT. Translation: CASSPIQAGGGTDTQYF.

Worth noting for this clone: An end of the junction differs from the germline gene, which may be a read error. The rearrangement uses TRBV7-7 and TRBJ2-2; the D is unclear. The germline gives CDR1 SSHAT, CDR2 FNYEAQ (reference sequence). The CDR3 has 13 residues. CDR3 protein: CASSATSTGELFF. CDR3 in DNA: TGTGCTAGCAGTGCAACTTCAACCGGGGAGCTGTTTTTT. Using reference TRBV7-7 and TRBJ2-2 for the parts outside the CDR3, the full variable domain is GAGVSQSPRYKVTKRGQDVTLRCDPISSHATLYWYQQALGQGPEFLTYFNYEAQPDKSGLPSDRFSAERPEGSISTLTIQRTEQRDSAMYRCASSATSTGELFFGEGSRLTVL.

This rearrangement joins TRBV24-1 to TRBJ2-3; 8 bases map to TRBD1. Looked up from germline, CDR1 is KGHDR and CDR2 is SFDVKD. CDR3 size: 17 residues. Unmatched junction bases numbered 11, after V lost 4 bases and J lost 3 bases. The CDR3 nucleotides are TGTGCCACCAGTGAATTCGGGACAGGACTCAGGACAGATACGCAGTATTTT. Translating gives CATSEFGTGLRTDTQYF.

V is TRBV28 and J is TRBJ2-7; 9 nucleotides match TRBD1. Trimming cost V 1 base and J 4 bases; bases outside gene matches: 8. Germline V gene lookup returns CDR1 MDHEN and CDR2 SYDVKM. This CDR3 comprises 16 residues. In DNA, the CDR3 is TGTGCCAGCAGTTTATTTCTTCGGACAGGGGTTTACGAGCAGTACTTC. It specifies CASSLFLRTGVYEQYF.

The CDR3 DNA is TGTGCCAGCAGCGTAGGAGGGAATGGAAACACCATATATTTT. Its translation: CASSVGGNGNTIYF. This chain uses TRBV9 with TRBJ1-3; D not resolved. V was pared by 0 bases and J by 3 bases, with 7 bases between. The V gene's germline CDR1 is SGDLS and CDR2 YYNGEE. The CDR3 runs 14 residues.

The chain carries TRBV7-6 and TRBJ1-3; possibly TRBD1 for D (6 bases). Trimming removed 4 bases at V and 2 bases at J, with 18 bases between. CDR1 and CDR2 from the germline V gene are SGHVS and FNYEAQ. The CDR3 has 17 residues. Here the CDR3 reads CASSSNPPGQPGNTIYF. The CDR3, as DNA: TGTGCCAGCAGCTCCAACCCCCCCGGACAGCCTGGAAACACCATATATTTT.

V is TRBV2 and J is TRBJ1-2; a weak D match, TRBD1 (5 bases). This CDR3 has 10 amino acids. V gave up 9 bases and J gave up 6 bases, with 8 bases separating them. CDR1 is SNHLY, CDR2 FYNNEI, per germline. CDR3 coding DNA: TGTGCCAGTGGGGGGGATGGCTACACCTTC. Translating it yields CASGGDGYTF.

V and J are TRBV5-1 and TRBJ1-1; D possibly corresponds to TRBD1 (5 bases). V lost 9 bases and J 1 base, leaving 13 bases between the germline ends. From germline, CDR1 is SGHRS and CDR2 YFSETQ. There are 13 residues in the CDR3. DNA for the CDR3: TGCGCCACCTCGACAGAACAGAACACTGAAGCTTTCTTT. Amino acids: CATSTEQNTEAFF.

This chain connects TRBV10-3 to TRBJ2-3, with D possibly TRBD1 on 6 matching bases. The V end was cut by 4 bases, the J end by 0 bases, with 8 bases between. The CDR3 loop spans 14 amino acids. Germline V CDR1 and CDR2: ENHRY, SYGVKD. DNA of the CDR3: TGTGCCATCAGTGGGACAGTTAGCACAGATACGCAGTATTTT. Protein sequence: CAISGTVSTDTQYF.

V and J are TRBV9 and TRBJ2-5; 8 bases agree with TRBD1. V shed 2 bases and J 4 bases; nucleotides not matched to a gene: 7. Germline V gene data show CDR1 as SGDLS and CDR2 as YYNGEE. The CDR3 has 15 amino acids. The CDR3 DNA reads as TGTGCCAGCAGCGTCGACAGGGGCCGGGGAGAGACCCAGTACTTC. It is translated as CASSVDRGRGETQYF.

This CDR3 is CAWSGLAGGFSSYEQYF. CDR3 DNA sequence: TGTGCCTGGAGCGGACTAGCGGGGGGGTTCAGCTCCTACGAGCAGTACTTC. This chain joins TRBV30 and TRBJ2-7, with TRBD2 matching 15 bases. The germline V gene has CDR1 GTSNPN and CDR2 SVGIG (reference sequence). This CDR3 comprises 17 residues. V lost 3 bases to trimming and J lost 0 bases; unmatched junction nucleotides: 6.

V gene TRBV19 combines with J gene TRBJ1-2; D is perhaps TRBD1 (5 bases). V was cut by 7 bases and J by 5 bases, with 14 bases left in between. The CDR3 has 13 residues. Germline-derived CDR1 and CDR2 are LNHDA and SQIVND (reference sequence). This chain's CDR3 is CASKVAGKYGYTF. CDR3 DNA: TGTGCCAGTAAGGTCGCAGGGAAGTATGGCTACACCTTC.

V usage is TRBV7-2 and J usage is TRBJ1-5; 9 positions match TRBD1. The ends lost 3 bases at V and 2 bases at J; junction bases unmatched: 8. The V gene's germline CDR1 is SGHTA and CDR2 FQGNSA. The CDR3 covers 17 residues. The CDR3 loop reads CASSFDRGTAGNQPQHF. In DNA, the CDR3 is TGTGCCAGCAGCTTCGACAGGGGGACGGCTGGCAATCAGCCCCAGCATTTT.

This rearrangement joins TRBV28 to TRBJ1-2, with a weak D call TRBD1 (5 bases). Deletions cut 7 bases from V and 9 bases from J, with 18 bases between. The V gene's germline CDR1 is MDHEN and CDR2 SYDVKM. This CDR3 is 13 amino acids long. This CDR3 reads CASKSPGARSYTF. DNA of the CDR3: TGTGCCAGCAAATCGCCTGGGGCGCGGAGCTACACCTTC.

The J gene is TRBJ1-5, the V gene TRBV28; 7 bases are a match to TRBD1. Germline-derived CDR1 and CDR2 are MDHEN and SYDVKM. CDR3 length: 17 residues. Trimming took 2 bases from V and 8 from J; bases not matched to a gene: 15. The CDR3 region is CASSLPGTASMWEPQHF. The CDR3 DNA reads as TGTGCCAGCAGTTTACCCGGGACAGCCTCCATGTGGGAGCCCCAGCATTTT.

The chain links TRBV24-1 to TRBJ2-1, with D possibly TRBD2 on 5 matching bases. Trimming cost V 9 bases and J 0 bases, with 17 bases left between them. Germline CDR1 is KGHDR and CDR2 is SFDVKD. The CDR3 is 16 amino acids. For the CDR3, the DNA is TGTGCCACCGGTCTCCCCCGGGGTAGCTCCTACAATGAGCAGTTCTTC. Encoded protein: CATGLPRGSSYNEQFF.

The sample holds one count of this clone. The gene calls are TRBV12-3 or TRBV12-4 and TRBJ2-3; a possible D gene is TRBD2 (5 bases). The CDR3 consists of 13 residues. V lost 8 bases to trimming and J lost 6 bases, with 15 bases between them. The CDR3 nucleotides read TGTGCCAGCGTACCAGCGGATACTGATACGCAGTATTTT. Amino acids: CASVPADTDTQYF.

The V and J genes are TRBV6-5 and TRBJ1-2; D not resolved. V lost 2 bases, J lost 4 bases, and 8 bases lay in between. Germline V gene sequence: CDR1 MNHEY, CDR2 SVGAGI. The CDR3 loop spans 13 amino acids. CDR3 loop: CASSYAVLYGYTF. In DNA, the CDR3 is TGTGCCAGCAGTTACGCAGTTCTCTATGGCTACACCTTC.

The CDR3 DNA reads as TGCGCCAGCAGCCAAGCGGCAGGGGACAACTATGGCTACACCTTC. Its translation: CASSQAAGDNYGYTF. The chain carries TRBV4-3 and TRBJ1-2; possible D gene TRBD1, 6 bases. The V end was cut by 1 base, the J end by 2 bases, with 11 bases between. The CDR3 consists of 15 residues. Germline loops: CDR1 LGHNA, CDR2 YSLEER.

The chain recombines TRBV29-1 with TRBJ1-2, with TRBD1 as a possible D gene (6 bases). The V end was cut by 4 bases, the J end by 0 bases, with 18 bases between. Germline CDR1 SQVTM, CDR2 ANQGSEA. The CDR3 has 16 residues. CDR3 sequence: CSVATHPTGSNYGYTF. The CDR3 DNA reads as TGCAGCGTTGCCACGCACCCGACAGGATCTAACTATGGCTACACCTTC.

J is TRBJ1-2 and V is TRBV10-1, with a possible D match to TRBD1 (6 bases). Trimming took 2 bases from V and 1 from J, leaving 11 bases between them. Per the germline V gene, CDR1 is WNHNN and CDR2 is SYGVQD (reference sequence). The CDR3 runs 15 residues. CDR3 coding DNA: TGCGCCAGCAGTGAGAAAACAGGGCGTAACTATGGCTACACCTTC. Protein sequence: CASSEKTGRNYGYTF.